This T cell receptor beta chain is drawn from a study of beta chain features in type 1 diabetes. Overall study results and limits: Insertions were fewer and deletions more numerous at VDJ junctions in type 1 diabetes patients.

Germline-derived CDR1 and CDR2 are SGHRS and YFSETQ. The CDR3 runs to 16 residues. Trimming pared 1 base from V and 0 bases from J, leaving 11 bases between. Every bit of the isolated RNA underwent reverse transcription, so sequencing read expressed TCRB transcripts. Sequenced by immunoSEQ multiplex PCR; TCRdb stores in-frame clones only, minus some. Of some 150,000 clones detected, roughly 9.7% appear once; the ten largest clones hold less than 0.85%. This clone was recorded a few times. Its antigen is not known. Via CD45RO/CCR7/CD25/CD127/CD95/CD27, cells of the CD4+ naive, central memory, regulatory and stem cell-like memory subsets were sorted.

Specimen: central memory CD4+ T cells from blood. This TCR came from a woman in her 40s in good health. The rearrangement links TRBV5-1 to TRBJ1-3; D might be TRBD1 (6 bases). The CDR3 spells CASSLQTGYSGNTIYF. Here the CDR3 DNA reads TGCGCCAGCAGCTTGCAGACAGGCTACTCTGGAAACACCATATATTTT.